Described below is a single T cell receptor (beta chain) sequence and its context. The sample belongs to a study of blood T cell repertoires in COVID-19. The study drew participants aged about 18 to 89 years from roughly 25 US areas. Trimming removed 3 bases from V and 0 bases from J, with 9 bases in between. The CDR3 is made up of 15 amino acids. Germline V CDR1 and CDR2: KGHSH, LQKENI. Original processing notes: Nucleated cell number was recorded as an estimate derived from reference gene primer amplification. Clones were read by immunoSEQ multiplex PCR, and TCRdb kept only the in-frame ones, dropping some. V, J and clone size were drawn from that table, and D and trimming were deduced from the DNA. This table has about 400,000 clones, about 90% appearing once.

The receptor's source is a woman aged 30 to 39 who had recovered from COVID-19. The source material was PBMCs or T cells enriched from blood (not recorded which). This sequence joins TRBV18 and TRBJ2-4; D remains ambiguous. CDR3: CASSPAILAKNIQYF. Written as DNA, the CDR3 is TGTGCCAGCTCACCTGCGATTCTAGCCAAAAACATTCAGTACTTC.